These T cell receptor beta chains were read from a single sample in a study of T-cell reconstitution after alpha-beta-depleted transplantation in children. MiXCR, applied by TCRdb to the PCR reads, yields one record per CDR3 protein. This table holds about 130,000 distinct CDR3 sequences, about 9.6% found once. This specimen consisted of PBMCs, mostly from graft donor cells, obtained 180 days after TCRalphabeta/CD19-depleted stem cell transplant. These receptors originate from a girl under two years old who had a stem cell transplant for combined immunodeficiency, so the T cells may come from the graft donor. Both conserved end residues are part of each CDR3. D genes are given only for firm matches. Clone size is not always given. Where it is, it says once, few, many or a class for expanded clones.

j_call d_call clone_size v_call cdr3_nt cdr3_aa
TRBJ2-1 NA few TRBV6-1 TGTGCCAGCAGTGACTGGGGCAACAATGAGCAGTTCTTC CASSDWGNNEQFF
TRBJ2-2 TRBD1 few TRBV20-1 TGCAGTGCTAGAGGACAGGACAGGAACACCGTGGAGCTGTTTTTT CSARGQDRNTVELFF
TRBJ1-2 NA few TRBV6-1 TGTGCCAGCACCGAGGGTCCTACCCGCTATGGCTACACCTTC CASTEGPTRYGYTF
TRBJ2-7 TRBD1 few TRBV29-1 TGCAGCGTTGATCTAATCGGACAGGGGAACGAGCAGTACTTC CSVDLIGQGNEQYF
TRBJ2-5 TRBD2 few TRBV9 TGTGCCAGCAGCTTCAGCGGGAGTTGGGGAGAGACCCAGTACTTC CASSFSGSWGETQYF
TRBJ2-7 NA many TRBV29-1 TGCAGCGACCCGGCAGGGGCCTACGAGCAGTACTTC CSDPAGAYEQYF
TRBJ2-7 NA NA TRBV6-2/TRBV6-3 TGTGCCAGCAGTTATCAAGGACTGACTAAATCCTACGAGCAGTACTTC CASSYQGLTKSYEQYF
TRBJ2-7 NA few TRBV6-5 TGTGCCAGCAGTTACTCGAGACTCGGGGAGTCCTACGAGCAGTACTTC CASSYSRLGESYEQYF
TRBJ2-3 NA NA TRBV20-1 TGCAGTGCTTACCGCCCGGCCGCGTTGAGGGATACGCAGTATTTT CSAYRPAALRDTQYF
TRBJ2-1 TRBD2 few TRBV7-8 TGTGCCAGCAGCTTGGTAGCGGGGGGGAGGGATGAGCAGTTCTTC CASSLVAGGRDEQFF
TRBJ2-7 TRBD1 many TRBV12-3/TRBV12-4 TGTGCCAGCAGCCCGGGACAGGACCTCTCCTACGAGCAGTACTTC CASSPGQDLSYEQYF
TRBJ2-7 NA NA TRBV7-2 TGTGCCAGCAGCTTAGGGGTATGGAGGTACGAGCAGTACTTC CASSLGVWRYEQYF
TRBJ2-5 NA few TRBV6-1 TGTGCCAGTCCTCACCCGGGACGGGAGAGGTCAGAGACCCAGTACTTC CASPHPGRERSETQYF
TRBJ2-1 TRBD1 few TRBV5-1 TGCGCCAGCAGCTTGGGACAGGGGGTTTACAATGAGCAGTTCTTC CASSLGQGVYNEQFF
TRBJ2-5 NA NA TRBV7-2 TGTGCCAGCAGCAATATCCCCAGGGAGACCCAGTACTTC CASSNIPRETQYF
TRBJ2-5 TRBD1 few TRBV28 TGTGCCAGCAGAAACAGGGGGCGAGAGACCCAGTACTTC CASRNRGRETQYF
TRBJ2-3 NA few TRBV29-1 TGCAGCGTTGAAAACCCGGACAGCGATATCACAGATACGCAGTATTTT CSVENPDSDITDTQYF
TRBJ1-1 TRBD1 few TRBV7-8 TGTGCCAGCAGCCAATCGGGACAGGGGTACACTGAAGCTTTCTTT CASSQSGQGYTEAFF
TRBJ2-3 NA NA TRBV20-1 TGCAGTGCTAGAGATGTAGGGGAATGGACAGATACGCAGTATTTT CSARDVGEWTDTQYF
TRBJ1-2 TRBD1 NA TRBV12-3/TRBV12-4 TGTGCCAGCAGTCGGGGACAGAATGGCTACACCTTC CASSRGQNGYTF
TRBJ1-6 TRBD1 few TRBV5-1 TGCGCCAGCAGCAGGGACAGCGGTAATTCACCCCTCCACTTT CASSRDSGNSPLHF
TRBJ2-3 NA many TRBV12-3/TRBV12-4 TGTGCCAGCAGTTTACCGGGGACAGATACGCAGTATTTT CASSLPGTDTQYF
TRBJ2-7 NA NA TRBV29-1 TGCAGCGTTGGCGGAGGTTCCTCCTACGAGCAGTACTTC CSVGGGSSYEQYF
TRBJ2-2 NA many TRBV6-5 TGTGCCAGCAGTCGACTTATCAACGGGGCCGGGGAGCTGTTTTTT CASSRLINGAGELFF
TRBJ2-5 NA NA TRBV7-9 TGTGCCAGCAGCTTAGGGACCCCGACGGGAGAGACCCAGTACTTC CASSLGTPTGETQYF
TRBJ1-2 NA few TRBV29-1 TGCAGCGTTGAAGGAGTTGGTTTTCGCGGTGGCTACACCTTC CSVEGVGFRGGYTF
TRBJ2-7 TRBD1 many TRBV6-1 TGTGCCAGCAGCCGCTCAGACAGGGGTCGCTACGAGCAGTACTTC CASSRSDRGRYEQYF
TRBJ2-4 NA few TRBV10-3 TGTGCCATCAGTGATCTGTCAGTTAAAAACATTCAGTACTTC CAISDLSVKNIQYF
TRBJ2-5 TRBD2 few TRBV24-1 TGTGCCACCAGTGATGGGACTAGCGGGGGGGCCCGCGAGACCCAGTACTTC CATSDGTSGGARETQYF
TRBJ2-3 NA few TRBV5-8 TGTGCCAGCAGCTTGGTACCAAGGACGCAGTATTTT CASSLVPRTQYF
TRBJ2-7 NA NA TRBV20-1 TGCAGTGCTAGCCCCGGAGGGCCTAGTATCGACGAGCAGTACTTC CSASPGGPSIDEQYF